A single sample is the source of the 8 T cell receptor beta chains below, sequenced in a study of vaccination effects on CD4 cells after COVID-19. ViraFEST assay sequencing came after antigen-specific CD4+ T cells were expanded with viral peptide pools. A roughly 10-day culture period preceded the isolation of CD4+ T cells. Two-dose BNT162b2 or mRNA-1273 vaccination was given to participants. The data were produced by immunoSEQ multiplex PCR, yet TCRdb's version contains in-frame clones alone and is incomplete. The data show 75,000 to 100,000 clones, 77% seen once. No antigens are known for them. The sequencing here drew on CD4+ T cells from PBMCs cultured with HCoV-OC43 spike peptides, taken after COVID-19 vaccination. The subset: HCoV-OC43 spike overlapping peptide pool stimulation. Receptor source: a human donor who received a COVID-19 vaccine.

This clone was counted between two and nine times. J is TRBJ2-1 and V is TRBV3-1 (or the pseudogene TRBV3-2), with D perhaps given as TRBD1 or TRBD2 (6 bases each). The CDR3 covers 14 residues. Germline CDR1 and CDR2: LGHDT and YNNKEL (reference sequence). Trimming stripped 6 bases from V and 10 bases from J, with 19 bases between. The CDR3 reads CASRQGLPGGEQFF. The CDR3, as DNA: TGTGCCAGCAGGCAGGGCCTTCCCGGGGGCGAGCAGTTCTTC.

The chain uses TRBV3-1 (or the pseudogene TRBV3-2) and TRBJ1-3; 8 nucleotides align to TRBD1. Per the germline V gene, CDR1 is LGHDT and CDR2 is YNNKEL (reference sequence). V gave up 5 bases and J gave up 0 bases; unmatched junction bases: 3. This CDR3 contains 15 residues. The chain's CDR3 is CASSMTGDSGNTIYF. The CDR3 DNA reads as TGTGCCAGCAGCATGACAGGGGACTCTGGAAACACCATATATTTT.

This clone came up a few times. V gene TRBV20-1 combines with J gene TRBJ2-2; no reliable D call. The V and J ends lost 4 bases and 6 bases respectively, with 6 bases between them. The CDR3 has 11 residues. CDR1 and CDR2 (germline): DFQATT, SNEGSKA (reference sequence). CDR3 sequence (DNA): TGCAGTGCTATCGGGTCCGGGGAGCTGTTTTTT. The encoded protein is CSAIGSGELFF.

CDR3 DNA sequence: TGTGCCAGCAGTTACTCGACAGTAAATGGGGAGCAGTACGTC. The encoded protein is CASSYSTVNGEQYV. V and J are TRBV6-5 and TRBJ2-7; a weak D match, TRBD1 (5 bases). Germline assignment: CDR1 MNHEY and CDR2 SVGAGI. The CDR3 has 14 residues. Trimming removed 0 bases at V and 7 bases at J, with 13 bases between.

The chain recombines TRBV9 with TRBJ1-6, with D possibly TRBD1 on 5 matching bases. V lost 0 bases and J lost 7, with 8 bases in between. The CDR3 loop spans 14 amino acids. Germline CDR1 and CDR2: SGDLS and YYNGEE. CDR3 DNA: TGTGCCAGCAGCGTAGGATGGGGGAATTCACCCCTCCACTTT. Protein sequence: CASSVGWGNSPLHF.

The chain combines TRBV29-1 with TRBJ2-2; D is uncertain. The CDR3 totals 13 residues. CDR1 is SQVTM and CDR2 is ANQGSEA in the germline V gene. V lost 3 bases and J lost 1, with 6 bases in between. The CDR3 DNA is TGCAGCGTTGATGTAGGGAACACCGGGGAGCTGTTTTTT. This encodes CSVDVGNTGELFF.

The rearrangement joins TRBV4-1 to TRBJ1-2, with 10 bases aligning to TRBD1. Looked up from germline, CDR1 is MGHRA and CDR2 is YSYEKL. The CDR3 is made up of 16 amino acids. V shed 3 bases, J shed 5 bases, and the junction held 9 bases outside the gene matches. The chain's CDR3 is CASSQEGTGDRYGYTF. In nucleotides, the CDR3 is TGCGCCAGCAGCCAGGAAGGGACAGGGGATCGGTATGGCTACACCTTC.

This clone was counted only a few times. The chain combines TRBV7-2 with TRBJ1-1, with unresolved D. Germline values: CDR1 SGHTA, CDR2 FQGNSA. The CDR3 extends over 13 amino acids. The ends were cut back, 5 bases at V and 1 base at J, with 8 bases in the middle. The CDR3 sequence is CASSIGPNTEAFF. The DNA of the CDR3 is TGTGCCAGCAGCATAGGCCCGAACACTGAAGCTTTCTTT.